The 25 T cell receptor beta chains presented below share a single source sample, sequenced in a study of blood T cell repertoires in COVID-19. This table comes from immunoSEQ multiplex PCR, and its TCRdb copy is limited to in-frame clones, with some not included. This sample has approximately 240,000 clones, with 87% found just once. The sequenced sample consisted of peripheral blood. All receptors derive from a woman aged 18-29 years who had recovered from COVID-19.

This clone was observed a single time. This sequence joins TRBV12-5 and TRBJ2-5, with 12 bases matching TRBD2. This CDR3 has 17 residues. V dropped 4 bases and J dropped 2; count of bases not matched to a gene: 8. The germline V gene encodes CDR1 LGHNT and CDR2 FRNRAP. Here the CDR3 reads CASGSSEGLAGQETQYF. The CDR3 nucleotides are TGTGCTAGTGGTTCCTCGGAAGGACTAGCGGGGCAAGAGACCCAGTACTTC.

The chain uses TRBV10-1 and TRBJ2-7; 8 bases fit TRBD2. Per the germline V gene, CDR1 is WNHNN and CDR2 is SYGVQD (reference sequence). The CDR3 has 15 amino acids. The ends lost 3 bases at V and 6 bases at J; junction bases unmatched: 10. The CDR3 region is CASSDSFSGTREQYF. In nucleotides, the CDR3 is TGCGCCAGCAGTGATAGTTTTAGCGGGACCCGCGAGCAGTACTTC.

This clone was picked up a small number of times. V gene TRBV3-1 (or the pseudogene TRBV3-2) combines with J gene TRBJ1-2; no reliable D call. Trimming removed 1 base at V and 8 bases at J, with 14 bases between. CDR1 and CDR2 from the germline V gene are LGHDT and YNNKEL (reference sequence). This CDR3 is built from 14 residues. The CDR3 protein is CASSQVEGGSGYTF. The CDR3 DNA is TGTGCCAGCAGCCAAGTGGAGGGTGGGTCCGGCTACACCTTC.

This clone showed up just once. The V and J genes are TRBV19 and TRBJ1-2; possible D gene TRBD1, 5 bases. This CDR3 spans 11 amino acids. The germline V and J ends were trimmed by 7 bases and 8 bases, with 11 bases remaining between them. Germline CDR1 is LNHDA and CDR2 is SQIVND (reference sequence). The CDR3 nucleotides read TGTGCCAGTACCGACAGCCAAGGCTACACCTTC. It specifies CASTDSQGYTF. The full variable domain, with the rest looked up from reference TRBV19 and TRBJ1-2, is DGGITQSPKYLFRKEGQNVTLSCEQNLNHDAMYWYRQDPGQGLRLIYYSQIVNDFQKGDIAEGYSVSREKKESFPLTVTSAQKNPTAFYLCASTDSQGYTFGSGTRLTVV.

The V gene is TRBV25-1, the J gene TRBJ2-5, with unresolved D. The germline CDR1 and CDR2 sequences are MGHDK and SYGVNS. The ends were cut back, 7 bases at V and 0 bases at J, with 6 bases in the middle. The CDR3 has 12 residues. CDR3 sequence: CASKEYQETQYF. In DNA, the CDR3 is TGTGCCAGCAAAGAGTACCAAGAGACCCAGTACTTC. Together with reference TRBV25-1 and TRBJ2-5, the CDR3 gives the full variable domain: EADIYQTPRYLVIGTGKKITLECSQTMGHDKMYWYQQDPGMELHLIHYSYGVNSTEKGDLSSESTVSRIRTEHFPLTLESARPSHTSQYLCASKEYQETQYFGPGTRLLVL.

This clone appeared a single time. This chain connects TRBV5-4 to TRBJ2-5, with D tentatively TRBD1 (5 bases). Deletions cut 4 bases from V and 2 bases from J, with 9 bases between. In germline, CDR1 is SGHNT, CDR2 YYREEE (reference sequence). The CDR3 totals 13 residues. The CDR3 DNA reads as TGTGCCAGCAGCCCACAGGTTCAAGAGACCCAGTACTTC. It is translated as CASSPQVQETQYF.

This chain links TRBV2 with TRBJ2-7; D may be TRBD1 (5 bases). This CDR3 is 13 amino acids long. Germline-derived CDR1 and CDR2 are SNHLY and FYNNEI. V was shortened by 4 bases and J by 2 bases, with 9 bases between the two germline ends. The chain's CDR3 is CASSGTLTYEQYF. CDR3 coding DNA: TGTGCCAGCAGTGGGACATTGACCTACGAGCAGTACTTC.

The chain recombines TRBV2 with TRBJ1-2, with TRBD1 as a possible D gene (6 bases). The CDR3 is 14 amino acids. Germline CDR1 SNHLY, CDR2 FYNNEI. Trimming removed 8 bases from V and 2 bases from J, with 15 bases in between. CDR3 amino acids: CASSKQGPNYGYTF. The CDR3 nucleotides are TGTGCCAGCTCTAAACAGGGCCCAAACTATGGCTACACCTTC.

The chain links TRBV2 to TRBJ2-7, with a possible D match to TRBD1 (5 bases). Per the germline V gene, CDR1 is SNHLY and CDR2 is FYNNEI. Deletions cut 0 bases from V and 3 bases from J, with 6 bases between. The CDR3 sequence is 13 residues long. The CDR3 sequence is CASSEARVYEQYF. DNA for the CDR3: TGTGCCAGCAGTGAAGCCAGGGTCTACGAGCAGTACTTC.

The count of this clone is one. The J gene is TRBJ1-4, the V gene TRBV19, with 9 positions matching TRBD1. The ends lost 3 bases at V and 8 bases at J; junction bases unmatched: 1. The germline V gene encodes CDR1 LNHDA and CDR2 SQIVND (reference sequence). CDR3 length: 13 amino acids. CDR3 sequence: CASSIGTGEKLFF. The DNA for the CDR3 is TGTGCCAGTAGTATTGGGACAGGGGAAAAACTGTTTTTT. The full variable domain, rest sourced from reference TRBV19 and TRBJ1-4, is DGGITQSPKYLFRKEGQNVTLSCEQNLNHDAMYWYRQDPGQGLRLIYYSQIVNDFQKGDIAEGYSVSREKKESFPLTVTSAQKNPTAFYLCASSIGTGEKLFFGSGTQLSVL.

This sequence joins TRBV30 and TRBJ1-2; TRBD1 might be the D (5 bases). Germline V lookup: CDR1 GTSNPN, CDR2 SVGIG (reference sequence). The CDR3 sequence is 13 residues long. V was pared by 4 bases and J by 6 bases, with 15 bases between. CDR3 DNA sequence: TGTGCCTGGATACCCGGGACTCTTGATGGCTACACCTTC. This codes for CAWIPGTLDGYTF.

V is TRBV9 and J is TRBJ1-1; D uncertain. CDR1 and CDR2 from the germline V gene are SGDLS and YYNGEE. Trimming left V 4 bases short and J 7 bases short, with 17 bases between. The CDR3 loop spans 14 amino acids. CDR3 nucleotides: TGTGCCAGCAGCCCGAGGTTAGAAGGATATGAAGCTTTCTTT. Translating it yields CASSPRLEGYEAFF. The full variable domain, with the rest looked up from reference TRBV9 and TRBJ1-1, is DSGVTQTPKHLITATGQRVTLRCSPRSGDLSVYWYQQSLDQGLQFLIQYYNGEERAKGNILERFSAQQFPDLHSELNLSSLELGDSALYFCASSPRLEGYEAFFGQGTRLTVV.

This clone was recorded only once. The chain combines TRBV19 with TRBJ1-3; a weak D match, TRBD1 (5 bases). V lost 6 bases, J lost 0 bases, and 12 bases lay in between. This CDR3 region has 15 residues. Germline V gene lookup returns CDR1 LNHDA and CDR2 SQIVND (reference sequence). This CDR3 reads CASRSPQVSGNTIYF. The CDR3 DNA reads TGTGCCAGTAGATCACCACAGGTCTCTGGAAACACCATATATTTT.

V is TRBV3-1 (or the pseudogene TRBV3-2) and J is TRBJ2-5; 9 bases agree with TRBD2. The CDR3 is 16 amino acids. CDR1 and CDR2 from the germline V gene are LGHDT and YNNKEL (reference sequence). V shed 0 bases, J shed 5 bases, and the junction held 7 bases outside the gene matches. CDR3 loop: CASSQDLREGGETQYF. CDR3 nucleotides: TGTGCCAGCAGCCAAGATCTGCGGGAGGGAGGGGAGACCCAGTACTTC.

The chain couples TRBV30 to TRBJ2-3; TRBD1 might be the D (6 bases). Trimming removed 0 bases at V and 9 bases at J, with 10 bases between. Germline CDR1 is GTSNPN and CDR2 is SVGIG (reference sequence). The CDR3 totals 12 residues. Written as DNA, the CDR3 is TGTGCCTGGAGTGTTTTCAGGGGCACGCAGTATTTT. Translating gives CAWSVFRGTQYF. The entire variable domain, with the rest obtained from reference TRBV30 and TRBJ2-3, is as follows: SQTIHQWPATLVQPVGSPLSLECTVEGTSNPNLYWYRQAAGRGLQLLFYSVGIGQISSEVPQNLSASRPQDRQFILSSKKLLLSDSGFYLCAWSVFRGTQYFGPGTRLTVL.

The V and J genes are TRBV7-9 and TRBJ2-4; tentatively, D is TRBD1 (5 bases). Germline-derived CDR1 and CDR2 are SEHNR and FQNEAQ (reference sequence). The CDR3 totals 16 residues. The V gene lost 1 base and the J gene lost 3 bases, with 13 bases spanning the gap. For the CDR3, the DNA is TGTGCCAGCAGCTTAGTACAGGAACAAATCAAAAACATTCAGTACTTC. Amino acids: CASSLVQEQIKNIQYF.

The chain combines TRBV18 with TRBJ1-4, with 8 bases fitting TRBD1. The junction had 1 base not matched to a gene; V was cut back by 1 base and J by 3 bases. This CDR3 has 15 residues. Germline lookup yields CDR1 KGHSH and CDR2 LQKENI. The CDR3 spells CASSPLTGANEKLFF. The CDR3, as DNA: TGTGCCAGCTCACCACTGACAGGGGCTAATGAAAAACTGTTTTTT.

This clone was observed once. V is TRBV5-1 and J is TRBJ1-2; 7 nucleotides align to TRBD1. The germline gives CDR1 SGHRS, CDR2 YFSETQ. There are 17 residues in the CDR3. V shed 0 bases and J 0 bases; nucleotides not matched to a gene: 8. The CDR3 reads CASSLADRAEPNYGYTF. In nucleotides, the CDR3 is TGCGCCAGCAGCTTGGCCGACAGGGCAGAACCTAACTATGGCTACACCTTC.

In this sample, this clone turned up once. The rearrangement joins TRBV7-7 to TRBJ2-1, with TRBD2 matching 11 bases. Germline V lookup: CDR1 SSHAT, CDR2 FNYEAQ (reference sequence). The CDR3 consists of 17 residues. V shed 1 base, J shed 7 bases, and the junction held 9 bases outside the gene matches. The CDR3 reads CASSLDPTSGRRNEQFF. CDR3 DNA: TGTGCCAGCAGCTTAGATCCCACTAGCGGGAGAAGAAATGAGCAGTTCTTC. Looking up the rest from reference TRBV7-7 and TRBJ2-1 gives the full variable domain: GAGVSQSPRYKVTKRGQDVTLRCDPISSHATLYWYQQALGQGPEFLTYFNYEAQPDKSGLPSDRFSAERPEGSISTLTIQRTEQRDSAMYRCASSLDPTSGRRNEQFFGPGTRLTVL.

This chain links TRBV29-1 with TRBJ2-7; TRBD2 matches at 11 bases. Germline V gives CDR1 SQVTM, CDR2 ANQGSEA. The V and J ends lost 1 base and 3 bases, in that order; junction bases with no gene match: 5. The CDR3 extends over 15 amino acids. The CDR3 here is CSVEGSGTSGYEQYF. The CDR3 nucleotides read TGCAGCGTTGAAGGATCCGGGACTAGCGGCTACGAGCAGTACTTC.

This clone was detected a few times. CDR3 loop: CASSFTVVSEAFF. The CDR3 DNA follows: TGTGCCAGCAGTTTTACGGTTGTCTCTGAAGCTTTCTTT. The rearrangement uses TRBV12-3 or TRBV12-4 and TRBJ1-1; D is ambiguous. Between the trimmed V and J ends, which lost 3 bases and 6 bases, there was a span of 11 bases. This CDR3 comprises 13 residues.

This sequence joins TRBV5-6 and TRBJ2-4; D is perhaps TRBD1 (6 bases). The CDR3 totals 16 residues. The germline CDR1 and CDR2 sequences are SGHDT and YYEEEE. V lost 4 bases and J 0 bases, leaving 14 bases between the germline ends. This CDR3 reads CASSATGSLAKNIQYF. The DNA for the CDR3 is TGTGCCAGCAGCGCCACAGGGTCTCTAGCCAAAAACATTCAGTACTTC. Full variable domain (rest looked up from reference TRBV5-6 and TRBJ2-4): DAGVTQSPTHLIKTRGQQVTLRCSPKSGHDTVSWYQQALGQGPQFIFQYYEEEERQRGNFPDRFSGHQFPNYSSELNVNALLLGDSALYLCASSATGSLAKNIQYFGAGTRLSVL.

The chain carries TRBV5-6 and TRBJ2-4, with D uncertain. CDR1 is SGHDT and CDR2 is YYEEEE in the germline V gene. Trimming removed 0 bases from V and 0 bases from J, with 10 bases in between. The CDR3 runs 16 residues. The chain's CDR3 is CASSLGRRLAKNIQYF. For the CDR3, the DNA is TGTGCCAGCAGCTTGGGACGGAGACTAGCCAAAAACATTCAGTACTTC.

V is TRBV2 and J is TRBJ1-1; TRBD1 aligns across 7 bases. Germline V lookup: CDR1 SNHLY, CDR2 FYNNEI. The CDR3 length is 15 residues. Losses at the gene ends were 5 bases for V and 6 bases for J; bases not matched to a gene: 12. In nucleotides, the CDR3 is TGTGCCAGCAGTCCGTACAACAGGGGCAGAGCTGAAGCTTTCTTT. Amino acid sequence: CASSPYNRGRAEAFF.

The J gene is TRBJ1-1, the V gene TRBV19; 7 nucleotides line up with TRBD1. CDR1 is LNHDA and CDR2 is SQIVND in the germline V gene (reference sequence). V was clipped by 8 bases and J by 1 base; unmatched bases: 13. The CDR3 consists of 16 residues. The CDR3 DNA follows: TGTGCCAGTGTAGTCCGACAGGGAATTGGGAACACTGAAGCTTTCTTT. Its protein is CASVVRQGIGNTEAFF.